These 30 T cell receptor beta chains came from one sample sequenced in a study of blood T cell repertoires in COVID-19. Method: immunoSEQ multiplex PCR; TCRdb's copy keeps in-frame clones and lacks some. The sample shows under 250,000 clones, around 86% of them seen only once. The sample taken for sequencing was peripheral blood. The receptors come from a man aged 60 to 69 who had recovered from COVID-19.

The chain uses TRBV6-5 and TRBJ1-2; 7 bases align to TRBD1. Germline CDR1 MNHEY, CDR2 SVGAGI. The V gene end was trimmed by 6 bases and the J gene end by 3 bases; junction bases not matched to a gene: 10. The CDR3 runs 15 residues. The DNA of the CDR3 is TGTGCCAGCAGAGCCGGACAGGATCTTGACTATGGCTACACCTTC. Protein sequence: CASRAGQDLDYGYTF.

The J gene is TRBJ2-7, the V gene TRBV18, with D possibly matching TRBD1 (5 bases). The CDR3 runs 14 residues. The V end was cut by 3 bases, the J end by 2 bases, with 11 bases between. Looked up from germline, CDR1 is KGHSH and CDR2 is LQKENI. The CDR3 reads CASSPTPDTYEQYF. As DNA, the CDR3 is TGTGCCAGCTCACCTACCCCGGACACCTACGAGCAGTACTTC.

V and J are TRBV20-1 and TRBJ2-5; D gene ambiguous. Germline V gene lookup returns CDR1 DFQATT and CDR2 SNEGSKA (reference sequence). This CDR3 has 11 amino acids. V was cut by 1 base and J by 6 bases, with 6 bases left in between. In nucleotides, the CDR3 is TGCAGTGCTAGAGTACAGCAGACCCAGTACTTC. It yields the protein CSARVQQTQYF.

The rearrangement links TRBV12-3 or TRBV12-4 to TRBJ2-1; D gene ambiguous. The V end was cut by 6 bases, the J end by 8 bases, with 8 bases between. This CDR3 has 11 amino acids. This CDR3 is CASRRYDEQFF. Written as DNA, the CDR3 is TGTGCCAGCAGGCGGTACGATGAGCAGTTCTTC.

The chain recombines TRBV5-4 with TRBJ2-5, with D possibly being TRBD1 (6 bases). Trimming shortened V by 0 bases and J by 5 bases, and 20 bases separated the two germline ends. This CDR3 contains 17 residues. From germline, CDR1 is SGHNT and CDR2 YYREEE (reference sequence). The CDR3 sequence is CASSLAVGAPSVETQYF. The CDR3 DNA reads TGTGCCAGCAGCTTGGCCGTGGGGGCGCCGTCGGTGGAGACCCAGTACTTC. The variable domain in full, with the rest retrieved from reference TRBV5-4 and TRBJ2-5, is ETGVTQSPTHLIKTRGQQVTLRCSSQSGHNTVSWYQQALGQGPQFIFQYYREEENGRGNFPPRFSGLQFPNYSSELNVNALELDDSALYLCASSLAVGAPSVETQYFGPGTRLLVL.

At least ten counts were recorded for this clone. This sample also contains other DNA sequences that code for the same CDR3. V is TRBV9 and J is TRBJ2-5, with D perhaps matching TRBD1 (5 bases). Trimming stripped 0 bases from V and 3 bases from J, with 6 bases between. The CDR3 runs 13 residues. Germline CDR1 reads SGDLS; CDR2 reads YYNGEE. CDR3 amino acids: CASSVAREETQYF. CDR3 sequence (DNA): TGTGCCAGCAGCGTAGCCAGGGAAGAGACCCAGTACTTC.

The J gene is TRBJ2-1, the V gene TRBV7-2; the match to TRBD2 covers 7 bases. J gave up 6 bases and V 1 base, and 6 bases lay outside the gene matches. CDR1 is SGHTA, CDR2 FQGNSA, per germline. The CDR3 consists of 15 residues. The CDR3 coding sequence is TGTGCCAGCAGCTTAGACGGGAGGTCTGGCAATGAGCAGTTCTTC. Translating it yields CASSLDGRSGNEQFF. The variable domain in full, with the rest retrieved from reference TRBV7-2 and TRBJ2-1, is GAGVSQSPSNKVTEKGKDVELRCDPISGHTALYWYRQSLGQGLEFLIYFQGNSAPDKSGLPSDRFSAERTGGSVSTLTIQRTQQEDSAVYLCASSLDGRSGNEQFFGPGTRLTVL.

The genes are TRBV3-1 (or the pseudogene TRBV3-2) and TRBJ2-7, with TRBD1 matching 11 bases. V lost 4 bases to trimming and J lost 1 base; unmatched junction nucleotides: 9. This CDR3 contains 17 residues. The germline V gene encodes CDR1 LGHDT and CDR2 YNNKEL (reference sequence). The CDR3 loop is CASSLPGQGVKSYEQYF. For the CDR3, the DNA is TGTGCCAGCAGCCTCCCGGGACAGGGGGTTAAGTCCTACGAGCAGTACTTC.

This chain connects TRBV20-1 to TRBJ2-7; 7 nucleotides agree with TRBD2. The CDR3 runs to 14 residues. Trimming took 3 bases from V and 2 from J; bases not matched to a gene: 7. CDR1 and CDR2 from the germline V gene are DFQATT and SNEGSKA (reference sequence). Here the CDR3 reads CSASPPSGPYEQYF. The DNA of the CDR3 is TGCAGTGCTAGTCCGCCTAGCGGTCCCTACGAGCAGTACTTC.

CDR3: CASSPRTAQETQYF. For the CDR3, the DNA is TGTGCCAGCAGCCCCCGGACAGCGCAAGAGACCCAGTACTTC. This chain joins TRBV9 and TRBJ2-5; D possibly corresponds to TRBD1 (6 bases). This CDR3 spans 14 amino acids. Between the trimmed V and J ends, which lost 4 bases and 2 bases, there was a span of 12 bases. CDR1 and CDR2 from the germline V gene are SGDLS and YYNGEE.

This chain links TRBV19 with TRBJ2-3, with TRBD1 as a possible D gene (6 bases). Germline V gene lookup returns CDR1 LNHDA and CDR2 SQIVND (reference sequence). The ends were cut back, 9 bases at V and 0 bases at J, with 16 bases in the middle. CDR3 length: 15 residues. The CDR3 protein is CASRSQGTSTDTQYF. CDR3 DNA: TGTGCCAGCAGATCACAGGGTACTAGCACAGATACGCAGTATTTT.

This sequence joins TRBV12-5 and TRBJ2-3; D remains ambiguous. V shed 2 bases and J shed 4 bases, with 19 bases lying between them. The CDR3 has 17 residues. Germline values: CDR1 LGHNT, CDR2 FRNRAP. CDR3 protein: CASGLSQVLAQADTQYF. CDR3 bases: TGTGCTAGTGGTTTGAGTCAGGTCCTTGCTCAAGCAGATACGCAGTATTTT.

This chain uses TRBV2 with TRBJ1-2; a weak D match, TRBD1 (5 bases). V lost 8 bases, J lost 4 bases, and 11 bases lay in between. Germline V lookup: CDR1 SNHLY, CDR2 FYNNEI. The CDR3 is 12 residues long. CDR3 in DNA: TGTGCCAGCCGATTGGGGGGCTATGGCTACACCTTC. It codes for CASRLGGYGYTF.

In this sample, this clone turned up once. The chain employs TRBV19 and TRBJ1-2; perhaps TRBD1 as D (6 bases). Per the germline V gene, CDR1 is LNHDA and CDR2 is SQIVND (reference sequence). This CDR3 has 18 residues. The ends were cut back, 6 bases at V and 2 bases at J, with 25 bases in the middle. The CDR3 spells CASRLEGVRVGINYGYTF. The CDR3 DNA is TGTGCCAGTAGACTAGAGGGGGTCCGTGTGGGGATAAACTATGGCTACACCTTC. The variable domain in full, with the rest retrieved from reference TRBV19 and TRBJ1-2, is DGGITQSPKYLFRKEGQNVTLSCEQNLNHDAMYWYRQDPGQGLRLIYYSQIVNDFQKGDIAEGYSVSREKKESFPLTVTSAQKNPTAFYLCASRLEGVRVGINYGYTFGSGTRLTVV.

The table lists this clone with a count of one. In DNA form, the CDR3 reads TGTGCCGCGTTCCCCCAGAAGCGTAACACCGGGGAGCTGTTTTTT. Amino acids: CAAFPQKRNTGELFF. The chain recombines TRBV9 with TRBJ2-2; no reliable D call. The CDR3 is 15 amino acids. V lost 10 bases, J lost 2 bases, and 18 bases lay in between. Germline CDR1 and CDR2: SGDLS and YYNGEE. The full variable domain, its missing parts supplied by reference TRBV9 and TRBJ2-2, is DSGVTQTPKHLITATGQRVTLRCSPRSGDLSVYWYQQSLDQGLQFLIQYYNGEERAKGNILERFSAQQFPDLHSELNLSSLELGDSALYFCAAFPQKRNTGELFFGEGSRLTVL.

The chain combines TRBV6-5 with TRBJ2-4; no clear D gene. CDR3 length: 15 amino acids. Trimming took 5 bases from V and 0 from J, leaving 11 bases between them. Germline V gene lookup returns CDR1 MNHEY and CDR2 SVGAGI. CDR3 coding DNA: TGTGCCAGCAGTCCCCGGAGCGAAGCCAAAAACATTCAGTACTTC. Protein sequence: CASSPRSEAKNIQYF.

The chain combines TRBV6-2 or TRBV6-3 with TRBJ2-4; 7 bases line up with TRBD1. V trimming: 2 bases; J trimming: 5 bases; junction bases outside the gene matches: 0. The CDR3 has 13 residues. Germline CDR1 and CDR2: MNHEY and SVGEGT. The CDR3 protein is CASSYRGQNIQYF. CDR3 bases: TGTGCCAGCAGTTACAGGGGGCAAAACATTCAGTACTTC.

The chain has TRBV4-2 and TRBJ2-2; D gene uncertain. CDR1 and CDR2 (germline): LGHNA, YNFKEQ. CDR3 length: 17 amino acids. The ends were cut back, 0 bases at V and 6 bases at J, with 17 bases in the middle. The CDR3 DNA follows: TGTGCCAGCAGCCAAGAGGCGGTGGCGGTGGGTGCCGGGGAGCTGTTTTTT. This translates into CASSQEAVAVGAGELFF.

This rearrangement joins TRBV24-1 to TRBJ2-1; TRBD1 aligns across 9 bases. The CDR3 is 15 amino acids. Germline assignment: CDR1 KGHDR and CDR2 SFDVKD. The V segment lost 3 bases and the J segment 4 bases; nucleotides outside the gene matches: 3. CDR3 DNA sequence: TGTGCCACCAGTGATACGGGACAGGGATACAATGAGCAGTTCTTC. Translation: CATSDTGQGYNEQFF.

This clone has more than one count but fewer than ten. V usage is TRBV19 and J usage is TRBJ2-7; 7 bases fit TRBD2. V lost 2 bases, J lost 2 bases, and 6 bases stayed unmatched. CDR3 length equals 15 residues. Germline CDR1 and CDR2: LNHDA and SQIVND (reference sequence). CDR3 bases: TGTGCCAGTAGTATAAAAGGGGAGGGAGCCTACGAGCAGTACTTC. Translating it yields CASSIKGEGAYEQYF.

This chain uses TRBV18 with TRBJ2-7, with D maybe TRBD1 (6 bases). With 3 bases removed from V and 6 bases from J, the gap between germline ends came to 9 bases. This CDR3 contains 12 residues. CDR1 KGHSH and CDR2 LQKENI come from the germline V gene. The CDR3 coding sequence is TGTGCCAGCTCACCGGACAGCTCCGAGCAGTACTTC. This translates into CASSPDSSEQYF.

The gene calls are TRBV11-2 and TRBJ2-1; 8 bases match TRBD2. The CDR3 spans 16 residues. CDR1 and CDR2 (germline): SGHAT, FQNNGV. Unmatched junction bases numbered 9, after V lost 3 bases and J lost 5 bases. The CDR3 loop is CASSLRAGVTDNEQFF. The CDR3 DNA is TGTGCCAGCAGCTTGAGAGCGGGGGTTACAGACAATGAGCAGTTCTTC.

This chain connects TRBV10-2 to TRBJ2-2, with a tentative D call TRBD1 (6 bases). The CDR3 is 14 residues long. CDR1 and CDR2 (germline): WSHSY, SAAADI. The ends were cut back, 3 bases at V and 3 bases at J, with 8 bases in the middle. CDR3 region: CASSDRGYTGELFF. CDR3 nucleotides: TGCGCCAGCAGTGATAGGGGGTACACCGGGGAGCTGTTTTTT.

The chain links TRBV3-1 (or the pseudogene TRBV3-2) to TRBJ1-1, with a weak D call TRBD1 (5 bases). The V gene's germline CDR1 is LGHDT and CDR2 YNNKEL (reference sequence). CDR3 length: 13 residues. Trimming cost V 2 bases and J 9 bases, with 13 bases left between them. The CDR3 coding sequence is TGTGCCAGCAGCCAATCGGCGCCAGGGAAAGCTTTCTTT. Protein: CASSQSAPGKAFF.

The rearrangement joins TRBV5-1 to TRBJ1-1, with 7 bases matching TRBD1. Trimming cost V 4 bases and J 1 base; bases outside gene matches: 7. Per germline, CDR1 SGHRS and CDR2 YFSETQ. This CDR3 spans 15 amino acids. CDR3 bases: TGCGCCAGCAGCCGGCCGGGACAGAGGAACACTGAAGCTTTCTTT. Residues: CASSRPGQRNTEAFF. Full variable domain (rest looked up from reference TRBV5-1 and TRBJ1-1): KAGVTQTPRYLIKTRGQQVTLSCSPISGHRSVSWYQQTPGQGLQFLFEYFSETQRNKGNFPGRFSGRQFSNSRSEMNVSTLELGDSALYLCASSRPGQRNTEAFFGQGTRLTVV.

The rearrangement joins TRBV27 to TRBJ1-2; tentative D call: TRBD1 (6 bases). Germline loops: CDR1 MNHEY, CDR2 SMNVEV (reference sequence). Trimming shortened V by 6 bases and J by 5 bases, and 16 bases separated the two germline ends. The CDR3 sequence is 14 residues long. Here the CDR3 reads CASSSLAGAYGYTF. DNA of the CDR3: TGTGCCAGCAGCTCCCTAGCGGGGGCATATGGCTACACCTTC.

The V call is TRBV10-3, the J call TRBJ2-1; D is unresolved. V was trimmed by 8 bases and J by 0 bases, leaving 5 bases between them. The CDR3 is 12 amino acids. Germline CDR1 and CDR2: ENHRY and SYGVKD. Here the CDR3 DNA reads TGTGCCATCGGCAGCTCCTACAATGAGCAGTTCTTC. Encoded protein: CAIGSSYNEQFF.

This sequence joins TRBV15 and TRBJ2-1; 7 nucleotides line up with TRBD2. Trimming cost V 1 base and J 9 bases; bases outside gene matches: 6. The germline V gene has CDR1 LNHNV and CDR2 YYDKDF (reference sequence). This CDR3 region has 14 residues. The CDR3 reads CATSRGAGVLEQFF. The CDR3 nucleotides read TGTGCCACCAGCAGAGGGGCGGGAGTACTTGAGCAGTTCTTC.

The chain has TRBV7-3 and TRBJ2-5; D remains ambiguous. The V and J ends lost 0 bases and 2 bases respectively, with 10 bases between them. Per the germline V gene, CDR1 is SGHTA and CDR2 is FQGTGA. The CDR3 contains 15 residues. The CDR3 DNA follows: TGTGCCAGCAGCTTAACTCGAGGAACGCAAGAGACCCAGTACTTC. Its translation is CASSLTRGTQETQYF.

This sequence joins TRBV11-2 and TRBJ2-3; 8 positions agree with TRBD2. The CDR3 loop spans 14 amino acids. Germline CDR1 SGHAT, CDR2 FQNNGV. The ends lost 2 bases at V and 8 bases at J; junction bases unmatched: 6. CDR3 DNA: TGTGCCAGCAGCTTACAGCGGGAGCTGGGTACGCAGTATTTT. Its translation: CASSLQRELGTQYF.